This T cell receptor (beta chain) was recorded in a study of identical twins. As regards this clonotype: Its antigen remains unknown.

Study results and caveats: Where beta out-of-frame sequences were concerned, excess twin sharing was weaker. Models underestimated how often monozygotic twins shared out-of-frame TCR alpha.

The germline gives CDR1 DFQATT, CDR2 SNEGSKA (reference sequence). Trimming at V came to 1 base and at J to 3 bases, leaving 4 bases not matched to a gene. The CDR3 contains 14 residues. TCRdb called the 5' RACE reads again in MiXCR, with one record for every CDR3 protein. The sample holds approximately 410,000 distinct CDR3 sequences, about a fifth seen once. Sequenced: naive T cells sorted from blood. V usage is TRBV20-1 and J usage is TRBJ2-5; TRBD1 aligns across 8 bases. This receptor was taken from a man in his fifties or sixties in good health. CDR3 loop: CSARVRGREETQYF. CDR3 nucleotides: TGCAGTGCTAGAGTCAGGGGGCGGGAAGAGACCCAGTACTTC.